One sample yielded the 12 T cell receptor beta chains listed below, sequenced in a study of blood T cell repertoires in COVID-19. Data came from immunoSEQ multiplex PCR; TCRdb stores just in-frame clones and leaves some out. This table holds 75,000 to 80,000 clones, around nine tenths found once. The sequenced sample consisted of peripheral blood. The receptors stem from a human donor in a cohort sampled during active COVID-19.

This chain uses TRBV30 with TRBJ2-7, with TRBD1 matching 10 bases. Germline loops: CDR1 GTSNPN, CDR2 SVGIG (reference sequence). Unmatched junction bases numbered 0, after V lost 8 bases and J lost 2 bases. There are 11 residues in the CDR3. CDR3 loop: CAGTGAYEQYF. CDR3 sequence (DNA): TGTGCCGGGACAGGGGCCTACGAGCAGTACTTC. Complete variable domain (other parts from reference TRBV30 and TRBJ2-7): SQTIHQWPATLVQPVGSPLSLECTVEGTSNPNLYWYRQAAGRGLQLLFYSVGIGQISSEVPQNLSASRPQDRQFILSSKKLLLSDSGFYLCAGTGAYEQYFGPGTRLTVT.

The CDR3 DNA reads TGTGCCAGCAGCGTAGCTGGAGGCAGGATGGAAAAACTGTTTTTT. It encodes CASSVAGGRMEKLFF. The V call is TRBV9, the J call TRBJ1-4; D is uncertain. Trimming pared 0 bases from V and 8 bases from J, leaving 14 bases between. The length of the CDR3 is 15 residues. From germline, CDR1 is SGDLS and CDR2 YYNGEE.

The rearrangement uses TRBV7-2 and TRBJ2-7; D might be TRBD1 (6 bases). The CDR3 runs to 13 residues. Trimming removed 5 bases at V and 7 bases at J, with 15 bases between. Germline CDR1 reads SGHTA; CDR2 reads FQGNSA. CDR3 sequence (DNA): TGTGCCAGCAGCGTACAGGGTCTACGGGAGCAGTACTTC. Protein: CASSVQGLREQYF.

V usage is TRBV11-2 and J usage is TRBJ1-1; TRBD1 matches at 9 bases. Germline lookup yields CDR1 SGHAT and CDR2 FQNNGV. This CDR3 spans 15 amino acids. J gave up 6 bases and V 5 bases, and 10 bases lay outside the gene matches. Here the CDR3 DNA reads TGTGCCAGCAGCACTTCCGGGACAGGGAGATCTGAAGCTTTCTTT. It encodes CASSTSGTGRSEAFF.

This rearrangement joins TRBV11-2 to TRBJ2-5; 16 bases agree with TRBD2. Germline assignment: CDR1 SGHAT and CDR2 FQNNGV. The CDR3 has 17 residues. V lost 4 bases to trimming and J lost 5 bases; unmatched junction nucleotides: 7. Here the CDR3 DNA reads TGTGCCAGCAGCTCCGGGACTAGCGGGGGGGCTTGGGAGACCCAGTACTTC. This codes for CASSSGTSGGAWETQYF.

This chain uses TRBV6-6 with TRBJ1-1; possibly TRBD1 for D (6 bases). The CDR3 covers 13 residues. V gave up 2 bases and J gave up 10 bases, with 14 bases separating them. CDR1 is MNHNY and CDR2 is SVGAGI in the germline V gene (reference sequence). The CDR3: CASSYESGGRAFF. CDR3 DNA: TGTGCCAGCAGTTACGAGTCGGGGGGCCGAGCTTTCTTT.

The CDR3 is CASSPGGFSSDTQYF. The CDR3 nucleotides are TGTGCCAGCAGCCCAGGGGGATTCAGCTCGGATACGCAGTATTTT. The chain uses TRBV11-3 and TRBJ2-3; 7 bases map to TRBD1. The CDR3 loop spans 15 amino acids. The V and J ends lost 5 bases and 6 bases, in that order; junction bases with no gene match: 11. Germline assignment: CDR1 SGHNT and CDR2 YENEEA. The full variable domain, its missing parts supplied by reference TRBV11-3 and TRBJ2-3, is EAGVVQSPRYKIIEKKQPVAFWCNPISGHNTLYWYLQNLGQGPELLIRYENEEAVDDSQLPKDRFSAERLKGVDSTLKIQPAELGDSAVYLCASSPGGFSSDTQYFGPGTRLTVL.

The chain employs TRBV19 and TRBJ1-2, with D perhaps matching TRBD1 (5 bases). Germline values: CDR1 LNHDA, CDR2 SQIVND (reference sequence). With 4 bases removed from V and 3 bases from J, the gap between germline ends came to 6 bases. The CDR3 runs to 12 residues. CDR3 in DNA: TGTGCCAGTAGTAGGGACTACTATGGCTACACCTTC. Residues: CASSRDYYGYTF.

The chain employs TRBV7-8 and TRBJ1-2; D is ambiguous. Trimming pared 1 base from V and 4 bases from J, leaving 13 bases between. There are 15 residues in the CDR3. Looked up from germline, CDR1 is SGHVS and CDR2 is FQNEAQ. The CDR3 sequence is CASSLDRSETYGYTF. DNA of the CDR3: TGTGCCAGCAGCTTAGATCGGTCGGAGACCTATGGCTACACCTTC.

J is TRBJ2-5 and V is TRBV24-1; possible D gene TRBD2, 6 bases. The germline V gene encodes CDR1 KGHDR and CDR2 SFDVKD. V lost 3 bases, J lost 5 bases, and 15 bases lay in between. This CDR3 is built from 15 residues. The CDR3 DNA is TGTGCCACCAGTGATGCCGCTAGCGTGGGTGAGACCCAGTACTTC. Translating it yields CATSDAASVGETQYF.

The chain employs TRBV4-3 and TRBJ2-7, with 9 positions matching TRBD2. In germline, CDR1 is LGHNA, CDR2 YSLEER. The CDR3 totals 15 residues. Germline trimming cut 3 bases from V and 4 bases from J; bases unmatched to any gene: 7. The CDR3 DNA is TGCGCCAGCAGCCAGTCTCCGGGACTAGCATACGAGCAGTACTTC. Its protein is CASSQSPGLAYEQYF.

The chain is built from TRBV18 and TRBJ1-4; 7 bases match TRBD1. V was clipped by 0 bases and J by 4 bases; unmatched bases: 2. Germline CDR1 reads KGHSH; CDR2 reads LQKENI. This CDR3 spans 15 amino acids. The CDR3 sequence: CASSPPGQLNEKLFF. In DNA, the CDR3 is TGTGCCAGCTCACCACCGGGACAGCTTAATGAAAAACTGTTTTTT.